The clone carrying this TCR beta chain was seen a few times. Its specificity is unknown. Looked up from germline, CDR1 is LGHNA and CDR2 is YNFKEQ. V gave up 0 bases and J gave up 3 bases; unmatched junction bases: 7. CDR3 size: 18 residues. Use of 60 Vbeta and 13 Jbeta primers characterized the PCR. Using immunoSEQ multiplex PCR, the repertoire was profiled, and TCRdb retains in-frame clones only, with some absent. The table shows under 200,000 clones, with about 80% occurring only once. This record comes from a study of cytomegalovirus exposure and HLA in healthy donors. Study details: Earlier findings included some 120 million unique TCR beta sequences obtained from 180 million or so T cells.

Unrecorded immune exposures were likely, despite nominal health at sampling. Whole-study results and caveats: The study listed about 150 cytomegalovirus-associated TCR beta chains.

The source is a man in his fifties in good health and CMV-seropositive. The gene calls are TRBV4-2 and TRBJ1-4; 10 nucleotides align to TRBD1. Sequenced sample: PBMCs. The DNA for the CDR3 is TGTGCCAGCAGCCAAGACGTTGGGACAGGGGTGCCTAATGAAAAACTGTTTTTT. Its translation: CASSQDVGTGVPNEKLFF.